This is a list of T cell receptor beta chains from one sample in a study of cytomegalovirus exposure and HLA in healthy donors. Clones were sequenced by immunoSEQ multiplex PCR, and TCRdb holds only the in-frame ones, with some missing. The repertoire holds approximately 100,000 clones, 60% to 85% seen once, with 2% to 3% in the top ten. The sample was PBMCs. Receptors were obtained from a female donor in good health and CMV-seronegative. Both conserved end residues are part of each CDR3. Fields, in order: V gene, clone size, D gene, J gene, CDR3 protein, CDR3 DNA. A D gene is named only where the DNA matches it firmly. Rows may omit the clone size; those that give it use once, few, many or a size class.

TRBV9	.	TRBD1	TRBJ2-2	CASSVTWEGGVGELFF	TGTGCCAGCAGCGTAACGTGGGAAGGGGGCGTCGGGGAGCTGTTTTTT
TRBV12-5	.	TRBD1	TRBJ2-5	CASGLVQGATETQYF	TGTGCTAGTGGTTTGGTCCAGGGGGCAACGGAGACCCAGTACTTC
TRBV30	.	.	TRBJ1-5	CAWSVHLTGTSNQPQHF	TGTGCCTGGAGTGTACATTTAACAGGAACTAGCAATCAGCCCCAGCATTTT
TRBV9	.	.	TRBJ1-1	CASSVGPDRNTEAFF	TGTGCCAGCAGCGTAGGGCCAGACAGGAACACTGAAGCTTTCTTT
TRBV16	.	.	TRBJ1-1	CASSHTIGRDTEAFF	TGTGCCAGCAGCCACACGATTGGGAGGGACACTGAAGCTTTCTTT
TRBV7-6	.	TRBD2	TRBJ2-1	CASSLISGGAGEQFF	TGTGCCAGCAGCTTAATCAGCGGGGGGGCCGGTGAGCAGTTCTTC
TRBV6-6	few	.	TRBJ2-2	CATAEMNTGELFF	TGTGCCACCGCGGAGATGAACACCGGGGAGCTGTTTTTT
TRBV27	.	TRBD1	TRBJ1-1	CASSPRTGTEAFF	TGTGCCAGCAGTCCCCGGACAGGGACTGAAGCTTTCTTT
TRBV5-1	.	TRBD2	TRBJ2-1	CASSLASGGTYNEQFF	TGCGCCAGCAGCTTGGCCTCCGGGGGGACGTACAATGAGCAGTTCTTC
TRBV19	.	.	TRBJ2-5	CASSISIQETQYF	TGTGCCAGTAGCATTAGTATCCAAGAGACCCAGTACTTC
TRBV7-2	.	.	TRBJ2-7	CASSLDRFEQYF	TGTGCCAGCAGCTTAGATCGTTTCGAGCAGTACTTC
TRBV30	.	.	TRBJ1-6	CAWTGFVDSPLHF	TGTGCCTGGACGGGGTTTGTCGATTCACCCCTCCACTTT
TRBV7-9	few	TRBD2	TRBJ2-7	CASSLALGAGGPYEQYF	TGTGCCAGCAGCTTAGCGCTCGGAGCGGGGGGACCCTACGAGCAGTACTTC
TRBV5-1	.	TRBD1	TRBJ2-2	CASSSGQGVPGELFF	TGCGCCAGCAGCTCCGGACAGGGGGTCCCCGGGGAGCTGTTTTTT
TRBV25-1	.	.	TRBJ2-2	CASSARQVLNTGELFF	TGTGCCAGCAGTGCTCGACAGGTTCTTAACACCGGGGAGCTGTTTTTT
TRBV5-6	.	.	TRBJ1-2	CASSFSVGYTF	TGTGCCAGCAGCTTTTCGGTTGGCTACACCTTC
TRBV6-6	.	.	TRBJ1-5	CASSIDRANQPQHF	TGTGCCAGCAGTATAGACAGAGCCAATCAGCCCCAGCATTTT
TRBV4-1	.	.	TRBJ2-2	CASSQQVPNTGELFF	TGCGCCAGCAGCCAACAGGTTCCGAACACCGGGGAGCTGTTTTTT
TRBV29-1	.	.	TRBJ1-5	CSVEEESNQPQHF	TGCAGCGTTGAGGAGGAGAGCAATCAGCCCCAGCATTTT
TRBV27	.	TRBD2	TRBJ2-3	CASLLSGGRSTDTQYF	TGTGCCAGCCTGCTTAGCGGGGGAAGGAGCACAGATACGCAGTATTTT
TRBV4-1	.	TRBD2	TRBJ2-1	CASSQGILGGGLGEQFF	TGCGCCAGCAGCCAAGGAATTTTGGGGGGGGGATTAGGTGAGCAGTTCTTC
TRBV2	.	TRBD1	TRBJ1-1	CASSDRGTEAFF	TGTGCCAGCAGCGACAGGGGCACTGAAGCTTTCTTT
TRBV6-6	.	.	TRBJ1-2	CAIPRVGGGYTF	TGTGCCATCCCAAGGGTGGGGGGGGGCTACACCTTC
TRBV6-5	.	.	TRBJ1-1	CASRRQVRFTEAFF	TGTGCCAGCAGGAGACAAGTTCGGTTCACTGAAGCTTTCTTT
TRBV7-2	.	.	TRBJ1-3	CASSLVVGDYGNTIYF	TGTGCCAGCAGCTTAGTAGTCGGGGACTATGGAAACACCATATATTTT
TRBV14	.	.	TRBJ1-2	CASSQSGGRRGYTF	TGTGCCAGCAGCCAAAGCGGTGGGCGAAGGGGCTACACCTTC
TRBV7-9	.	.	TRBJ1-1	CASSPTQGNTEAFF	TGTGCCAGCAGCCCTACACAGGGGAACACTGAAGCTTTCTTT
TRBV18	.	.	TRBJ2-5	CASSPTEETQYF	TGTGCCAGCTCACCGACAGAAGAGACCCAGTACTTC
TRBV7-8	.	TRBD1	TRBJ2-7	CASSHSRTGFGEQYF	TGTGCCAGCAGCCATAGCCGGACAGGTTTTGGGGAGCAGTACTTC
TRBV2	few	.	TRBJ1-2	CASSEDPRGYGYTF	TGTGCCAGCAGTGAAGACCCCCGGGGCTATGGCTACACCTTC
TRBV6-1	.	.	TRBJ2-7	CASSERGRAYEQYF	TGTGCCAGCAGTGAAAGGGGCAGAGCCTACGAGCAGTACTTC
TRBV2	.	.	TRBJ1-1	CASPGGEGNTEAFF	TGTGCCAGCCCCGGGGGGGAGGGGAACACTGAAGCTTTCTTT
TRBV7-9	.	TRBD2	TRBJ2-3	CASSPSGGITDTQYF	TGTGCCAGCAGCCCAAGCGGGGGGATTACAGATACGCAGTATTTT
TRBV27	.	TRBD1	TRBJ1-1	CASTLTGRGTEAFF	TGTGCCAGCACCCTCACCGGCAGGGGGACTGAAGCTTTCTTT
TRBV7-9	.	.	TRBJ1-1	CSSSLGTAEAFF	TGTTCCAGCAGCTTAGGGACTGCTGAAGCTTTCTTT
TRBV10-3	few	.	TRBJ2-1	CAISDLGALGQFF	TGTGCCATCAGTGACTTAGGGGCACTGGGGCAGTTCTTC
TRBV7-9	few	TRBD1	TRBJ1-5	CASSSVQGPQPQHF	TGTGCCAGCAGCTCAGTACAGGGGCCTCAGCCCCAGCATTTT
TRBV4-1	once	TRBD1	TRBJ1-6	CASSPEHTGTGINSPLHF	TGCGCCAGCAGCCCAGAGCACACCGGGACAGGGATTAATTCACCCCTCCACTTT
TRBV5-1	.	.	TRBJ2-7	CASILRWELSYEQYF	TGCGCCAGCATCCTCCGATGGGAGCTCTCCTACGAGCAGTACTTC
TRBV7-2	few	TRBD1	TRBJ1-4	CASRGQGTTTNEKLFF	TGTGCCAGCAGAGGACAGGGGACCACAACTAATGAAAAACTGTTTTTT
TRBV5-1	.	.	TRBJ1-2	CASSLRAGVYGYTF	TGCGCCAGCAGCTTAAGGGCGGGGGTCTATGGCTACACCTTC
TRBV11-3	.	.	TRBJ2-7	CASSRGAGRGYCYEQYF	TGTGCCAGCAGCAGGGGGGCAGGGCGGGGGTATTGCTACGAGCAGTACTTC
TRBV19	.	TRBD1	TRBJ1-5	CASSKHRGLDQPQHF	TGTGCCAGTAGTAAGCACAGGGGTTTGGATCAGCCCCAGCATTTT
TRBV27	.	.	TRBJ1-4	CASSLWAQTNEKLFF	TGTGCCAGCAGTTTATGGGCCCAGACGAATGAAAAACTGTTTTTT
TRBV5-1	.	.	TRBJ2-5	CASSFLASSGFQETQYF	TGCGCCAGCAGCTTCCTAGCAAGTTCGGGGTTCCAAGAGACCCAGTACTTC
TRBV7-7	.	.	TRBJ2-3	CASSADRGSTDTQYF	TGTGCTAGCAGCGCTGACCGCGGAAGCACAGATACGCAGTATTTT
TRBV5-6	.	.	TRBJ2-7	CASGPGLGFVYEQYF	TGTGCCAGCGGCCCTGGGCTTGGGTTTGTCTACGAGCAGTACTTC
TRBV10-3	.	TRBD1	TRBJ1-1	CATTGDRGLNTEAFF	TGTGCCACCACGGGCGACAGGGGATTGAACACTGAAGCTTTCTTT
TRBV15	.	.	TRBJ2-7	CATSRGAFTGITTYEQYF	TGCGCCACCAGCAGAGGCGCGTTTACCGGGATAACAACCTACGAGCAGTACTTC
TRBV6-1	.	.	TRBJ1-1	CASSELAWNTEAFF	TGTGCCAGCAGTGAGTTGGCTTGGAACACTGAAGCTTTCTTT